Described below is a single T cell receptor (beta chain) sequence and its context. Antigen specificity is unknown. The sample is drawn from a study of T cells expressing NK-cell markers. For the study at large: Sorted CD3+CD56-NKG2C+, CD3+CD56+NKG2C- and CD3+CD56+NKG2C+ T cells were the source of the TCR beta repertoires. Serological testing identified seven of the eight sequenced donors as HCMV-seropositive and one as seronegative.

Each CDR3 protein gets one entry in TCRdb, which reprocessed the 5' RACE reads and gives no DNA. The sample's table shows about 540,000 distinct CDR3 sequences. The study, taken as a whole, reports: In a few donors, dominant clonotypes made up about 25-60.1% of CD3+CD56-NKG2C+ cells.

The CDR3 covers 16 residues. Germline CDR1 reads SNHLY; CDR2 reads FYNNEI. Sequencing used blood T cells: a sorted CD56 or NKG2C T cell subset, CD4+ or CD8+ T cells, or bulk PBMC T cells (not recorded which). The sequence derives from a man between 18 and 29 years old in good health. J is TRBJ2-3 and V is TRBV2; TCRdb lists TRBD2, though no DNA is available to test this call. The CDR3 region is CASSEFGGASTDTQYF.